The 10 T cell receptor beta chains below were found in one sample sequenced in a study of blood T cell repertoires in COVID-19. Assay: immunoSEQ multiplex PCR; the TCRdb copy retains only in-frame clones and omits some. This sample carries about 170,000 clones, roughly 89% of them seen once, and the ten largest clones take 3% to 4.5%. The sequencing sample was made of peripheral blood. The receptors shown here come from a man younger than 35 with active or convalescent COVID-19.

J is TRBJ1-5 and V is TRBV19; tentatively, D is TRBD1 (5 bases). Germline loops: CDR1 LNHDA, CDR2 SQIVND (reference sequence). The germline V and J ends were trimmed by 5 bases and 7 bases, with 18 bases remaining between them. The CDR3 runs 15 residues. CDR3 region: CASSFDIGAGQPQHF. In DNA, the CDR3 is TGTGCCAGTAGTTTTGACATTGGGGCAGGCCAGCCCCAGCATTTT.

This clone was seen only a few times. V and J are TRBV27 and TRBJ1-1; no clear D. Germline lookup yields CDR1 MNHEY and CDR2 SMNVEV (reference sequence). Trimming shortened V by 6 bases and J by 4 bases, and 12 bases separated the two germline ends. The CDR3 covers 13 residues. The CDR3 region is CASRIAGSTEAFF. CDR3 DNA sequence: TGTGCCAGCAGAATCGCGGGGAGCACTGAAGCTTTCTTT.

V gene TRBV29-1 combines with J gene TRBJ2-2; 10 nucleotides line up with TRBD2. The trim removed 4 bases at V and 5 bases at J, leaving 4 bases unmatched. The CDR3 loop spans 14 amino acids. Germline lookup yields CDR1 SQVTM and CDR2 ANQGSEA. As DNA, the CDR3 is TGCAGCGTTGGTTTACTAGCGGGGACCGGGGAGCTGTTTTTT. It is translated as CSVGLLAGTGELFF.

This clone was detected a few times. The V and J genes are TRBV11-3 and TRBJ2-1, with TRBD1 matching 7 bases. The V gene end was trimmed by 5 bases and the J gene end by 5 bases; junction bases not matched to a gene: 12. The CDR3 extends over 16 amino acids. Germline V gene sequence: CDR1 SGHNT, CDR2 YENEEA. In DNA, the CDR3 is TGTGCCAGCAGCGAACCTTTCCGGGACAGAGACAATGAGCAGTTCTTC. Translated: CASSEPFRDRDNEQFF. Full variable domain (remainder filled in from reference TRBV11-3 and TRBJ2-1): EAGVVQSPRYKIIEKKQPVAFWCNPISGHNTLYWYLQNLGQGPELLIRYENEEAVDDSQLPKDRFSAERLKGVDSTLKIQPAELGDSAVYLCASSEPFRDRDNEQFFGPGTRLTVL.

This chain links TRBV27 with TRBJ2-3; 8 bases align to TRBD1. Germline V gives CDR1 MNHEY, CDR2 SMNVEV (reference sequence). The V and J ends lost 8 bases and 2 bases, in that order; junction bases with no gene match: 12. The CDR3 has 16 amino acids. The CDR3 reads CASGGDRRLYTDTQYF. The DNA of the CDR3 is TGTGCCAGCGGAGGGGACAGGAGATTATACACAGATACGCAGTATTTT.

The J gene is TRBJ2-7, the V gene TRBV3-1 (or the pseudogene TRBV3-2); perhaps TRBD1 as D (6 bases). The CDR3 length is 11 residues. The germline gives CDR1 LGHDT, CDR2 YNNKEL (reference sequence). The V end was cut by 8 bases, the J end by 6 bases, with 11 bases between. The CDR3 loop is CASGGHSEQYF. The CDR3 region has the DNA TGTGCCAGCGGGGGACACTCCGAGCAGTACTTC.

The chain carries TRBV5-1 and TRBJ2-3; TRBD1 might be the D (5 bases). The V gene lost 4 bases and the J gene lost 2 bases, with 14 bases spanning the gap. Germline CDR1 and CDR2: SGHRS and YFSETQ. The CDR3 consists of 15 residues. For the CDR3, the DNA is TGCGCCAGCAGCACATCGACAGCCACCACAGATACGCAGTATTTT. This codes for CASSTSTATTDTQYF.

The rearrangement uses TRBV27 and TRBJ2-1; 11 nucleotides line up with TRBD2. V trimming: 5 bases; J trimming: 7 bases; junction bases outside the gene matches: 10. Germline loops: CDR1 MNHEY, CDR2 SMNVEV (reference sequence). CDR3 length: 16 residues. The CDR3 loop is CASSRLAGMVGNEQFF. CDR3 DNA: TGTGCCAGCAGTAGACTAGCGGGAATGGTGGGGAATGAGCAGTTCTTC.

The chain combines TRBV7-2 with TRBJ1-1, with a weak D call TRBD1 (6 bases). The CDR3 contains 13 residues. Per germline, CDR1 SGHTA and CDR2 FQGNSA. The ends were cut back, 5 bases at V and 9 bases at J, with 16 bases in the middle. In DNA, the CDR3 is TGTGCCAGCAGCCGGGACAACGAGGAAAAAGCTTTCTTT. Amino acids: CASSRDNEEKAFF.

The J gene is TRBJ2-7, the V gene TRBV3-1 (or the pseudogene TRBV3-2); TRBD2 matches at 11 bases. The germline V gene has CDR1 LGHDT and CDR2 YNNKEL (reference sequence). This CDR3 is built from 13 residues. V gave up 6 bases and J gave up 3 bases; unmatched junction bases: 1. CDR3 coding DNA: TGTGCCAGCAGAGGGACTAGCGGCTACGAGCAGTACTTC. Amino acid sequence: CASRGTSGYEQYF.